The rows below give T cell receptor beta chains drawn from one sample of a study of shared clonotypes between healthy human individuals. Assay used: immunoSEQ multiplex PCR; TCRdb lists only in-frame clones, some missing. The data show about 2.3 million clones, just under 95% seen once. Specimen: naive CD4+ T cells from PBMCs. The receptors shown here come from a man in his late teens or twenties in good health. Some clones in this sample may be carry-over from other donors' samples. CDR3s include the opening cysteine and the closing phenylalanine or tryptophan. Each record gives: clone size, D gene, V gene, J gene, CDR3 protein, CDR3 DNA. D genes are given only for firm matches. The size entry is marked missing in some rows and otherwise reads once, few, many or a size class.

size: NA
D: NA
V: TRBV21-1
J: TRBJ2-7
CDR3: CASSNRELDEQYF
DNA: TGTGCCAGCAGCAATCGGGAGCTCGACGAGCAGTACTTC

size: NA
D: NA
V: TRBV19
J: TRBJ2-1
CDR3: CASGPQRGVNEQFF
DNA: TGTGCCAGCGGTCCCCAGCGCGGGGTCAATGAGCAGTTCTTC

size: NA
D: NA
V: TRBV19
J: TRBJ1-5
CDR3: CASSISGNQPQHF
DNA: TGTGCCAGTAGTATAAGCGGCAATCAGCCCCAGCATTTT

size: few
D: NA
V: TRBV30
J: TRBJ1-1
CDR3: CAWNTGPEAFF
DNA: TGTGCCTGGAATACGGGACCAGAAGCTTTCTTT

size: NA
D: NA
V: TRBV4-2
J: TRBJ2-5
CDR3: CASSLTGVQETQYF
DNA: TGTGCCAGCAGCCTCACAGGAGTCCAAGAGACCCAGTACTTC

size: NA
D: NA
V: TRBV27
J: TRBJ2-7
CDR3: CASSPAGGFNEQYF
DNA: TGTGCCAGCAGCCCAGCTGGGGGATTTAACGAGCAGTACTTC

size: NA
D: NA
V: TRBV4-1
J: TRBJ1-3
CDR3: CASSQDPVDTIYF
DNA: TGCGCCAGCAGCCAAGATCCAGTAGACACCATATATTTT

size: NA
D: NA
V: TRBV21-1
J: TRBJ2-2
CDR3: CASSTRGRKNTGELFF
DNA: TGTGCCAGCAGCACGAGGGGGCGGAAGAACACCGGGGAGCTGTTTTTT

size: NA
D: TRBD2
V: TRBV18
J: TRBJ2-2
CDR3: CASSPVLFREDTGELFF
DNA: TGTGCCAGCTCACCAGTTCTTTTCCGGGAGGACACCGGGGAGCTGTTTTTT

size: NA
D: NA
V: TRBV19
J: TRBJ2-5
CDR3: CASSMQRRGRGETQYF
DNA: TGTGCCAGTAGTATGCAAAGGCGGGGTCGGGGGGAGACCCAGTACTTC